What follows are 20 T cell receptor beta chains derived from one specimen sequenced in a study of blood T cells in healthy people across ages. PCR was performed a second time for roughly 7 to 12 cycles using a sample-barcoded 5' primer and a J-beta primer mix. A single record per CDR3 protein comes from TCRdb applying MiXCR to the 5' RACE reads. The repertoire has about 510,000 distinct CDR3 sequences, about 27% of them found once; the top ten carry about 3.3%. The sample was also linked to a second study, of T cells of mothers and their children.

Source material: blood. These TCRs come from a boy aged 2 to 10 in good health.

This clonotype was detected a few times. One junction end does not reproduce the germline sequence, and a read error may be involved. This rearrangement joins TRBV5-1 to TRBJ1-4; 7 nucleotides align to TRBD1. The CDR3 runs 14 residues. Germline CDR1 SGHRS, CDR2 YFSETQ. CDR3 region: CASSVGTVREKLCF. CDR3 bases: TGCGCCAGCAGCGTGGGGACAGTGCGCGAAAAACTGTGTTTT.

CDR3 nucleotide sequence: TGCGCCAGCAGCTTGGAGGGGACAGGGGTGGATACGCAGTATTTT. This encodes CASSLEGTGVDTQYF. The chain is built from TRBV5-1 and TRBJ2-3, with 10 bases matching TRBD1. With 0 bases clipped from V and 6 bases from J, the junction kept 4 bases outside the gene matches. From germline, CDR1 is SGHRS and CDR2 YFSETQ. The CDR3 has 15 residues.

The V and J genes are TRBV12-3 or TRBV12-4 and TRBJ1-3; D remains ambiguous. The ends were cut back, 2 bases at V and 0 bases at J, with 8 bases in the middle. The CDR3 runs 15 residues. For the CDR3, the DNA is TGTGCCAGCAGTTTACTCCAAACCTCTGGAAACACCATATATTTT. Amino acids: CASSLLQTSGNTIYF.

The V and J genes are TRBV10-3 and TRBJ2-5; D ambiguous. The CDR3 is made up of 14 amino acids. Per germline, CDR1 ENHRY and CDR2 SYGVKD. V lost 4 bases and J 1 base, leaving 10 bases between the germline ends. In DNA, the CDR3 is TGTGCCATCAGTGGGAACGGAGCCCAAGAGACCCAGTACTTC. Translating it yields CAISGNGAQETQYF.

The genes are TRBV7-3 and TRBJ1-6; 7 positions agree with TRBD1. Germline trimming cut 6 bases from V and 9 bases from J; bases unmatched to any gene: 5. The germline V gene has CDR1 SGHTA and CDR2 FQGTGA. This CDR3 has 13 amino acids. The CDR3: CASSTGEGSPLHF. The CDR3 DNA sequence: TGTGCCAGCAGTACAGGGGAAGGTTCACCCCTCCACTTT.

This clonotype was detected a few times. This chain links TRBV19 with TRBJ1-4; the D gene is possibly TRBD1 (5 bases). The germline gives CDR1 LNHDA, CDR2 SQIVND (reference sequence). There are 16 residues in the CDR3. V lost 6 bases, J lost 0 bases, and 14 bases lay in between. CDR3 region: CASSAPGWATNEKLFF. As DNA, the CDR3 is TGTGCCAGTAGCGCCCCAGGGTGGGCAACTAATGAAAAACTGTTTTTT.

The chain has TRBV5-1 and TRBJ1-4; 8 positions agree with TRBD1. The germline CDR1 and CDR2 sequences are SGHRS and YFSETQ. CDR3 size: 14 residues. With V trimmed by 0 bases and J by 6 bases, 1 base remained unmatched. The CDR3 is CASSLDRGYEKLFF. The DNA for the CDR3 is TGCGCCAGCAGCTTGGACAGGGGGTATGAAAAACTGTTTTTT.

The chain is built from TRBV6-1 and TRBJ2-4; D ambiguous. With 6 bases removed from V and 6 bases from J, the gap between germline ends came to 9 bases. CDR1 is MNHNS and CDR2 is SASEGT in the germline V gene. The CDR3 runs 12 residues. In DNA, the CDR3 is TGTGCCAGCAGAGAGACCCCAAACATTCAGTACTTC. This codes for CASRETPNIQYF.

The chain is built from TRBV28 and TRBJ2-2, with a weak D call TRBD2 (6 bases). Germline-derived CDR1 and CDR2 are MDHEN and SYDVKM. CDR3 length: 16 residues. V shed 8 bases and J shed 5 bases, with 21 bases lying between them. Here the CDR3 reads CASEAGRSGKTGELFF. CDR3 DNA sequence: TGTGCCAGCGAGGCGGGGCGGTCAGGAAAAACCGGGGAGCTGTTTTTT.

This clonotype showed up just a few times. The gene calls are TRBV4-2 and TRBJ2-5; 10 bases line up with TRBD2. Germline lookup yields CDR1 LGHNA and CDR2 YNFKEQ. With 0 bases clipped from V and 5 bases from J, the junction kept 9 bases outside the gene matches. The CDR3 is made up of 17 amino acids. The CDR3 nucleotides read TGTGCCAGCAGCCAAGATGGGTTAGCGGGGGGTTGGGAGACCCAGTACTTC. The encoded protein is CASSQDGLAGGWETQYF.

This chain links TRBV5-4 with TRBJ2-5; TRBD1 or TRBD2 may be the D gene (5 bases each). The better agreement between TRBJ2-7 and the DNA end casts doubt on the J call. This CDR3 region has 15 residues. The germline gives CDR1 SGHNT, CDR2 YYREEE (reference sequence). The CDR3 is CASSSSGTESYEQYF. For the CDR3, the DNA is TGTGCCAGCAGCTCATCCGGGACCGAATCCTACGAGCAGTACTTC.

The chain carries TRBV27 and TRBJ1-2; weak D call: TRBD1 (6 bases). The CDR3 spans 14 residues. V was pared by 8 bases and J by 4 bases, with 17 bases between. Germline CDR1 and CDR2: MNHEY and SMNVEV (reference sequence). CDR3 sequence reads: CASGGARTVYGYTF. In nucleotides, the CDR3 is TGTGCCAGCGGGGGTGCGAGGACAGTCTATGGCTACACCTTC.

For the CDR3, the DNA is TGTGCCAGCAGCCACCCCACTGACAGGCGGTCGCATGGCTACACCTTC. It encodes CASSHPTDRRSHGYTF. V usage is TRBV4-2 and J usage is TRBJ1-2, with a possible D match to TRBD1 (6 bases). V shed 3 bases and J shed 6 bases, with 20 bases lying between them. This CDR3 contains 16 residues. The germline gives CDR1 LGHNA, CDR2 YNFKEQ.

The CDR3 loop reads CATSRGVGGSYEQYF. The CDR3 coding sequence is TGTGCCACCAGCCGGGGGGTCGGGGGCTCCTACGAGCAGTACTTC. The chain has TRBV12-3 or TRBV12-4 and TRBJ2-1; 7 nucleotides match TRBD2. With the DNA end fitting TRBJ2-7 better, the J assignment may be wrong. The CDR3 runs to 15 residues.

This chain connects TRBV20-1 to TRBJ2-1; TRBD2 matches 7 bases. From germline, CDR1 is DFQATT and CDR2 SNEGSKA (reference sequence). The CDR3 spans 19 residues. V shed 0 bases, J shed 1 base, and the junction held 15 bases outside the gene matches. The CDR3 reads CSARDLSHGAGDSYNEQFF. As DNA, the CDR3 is TGCAGTGCTAGAGATCTAAGCCATGGGGCGGGGGATTCCTACAATGAGCAGTTCTTC.

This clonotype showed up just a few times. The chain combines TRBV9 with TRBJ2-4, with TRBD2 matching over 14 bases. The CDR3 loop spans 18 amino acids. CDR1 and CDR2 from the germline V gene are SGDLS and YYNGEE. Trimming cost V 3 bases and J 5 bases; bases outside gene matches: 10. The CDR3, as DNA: TGTGCCAGCAGCGCACGTGGGGGACTAGCGGGAGAGGAAAACATTCAGTACTTC. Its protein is CASSARGGLAGEENIQYF.

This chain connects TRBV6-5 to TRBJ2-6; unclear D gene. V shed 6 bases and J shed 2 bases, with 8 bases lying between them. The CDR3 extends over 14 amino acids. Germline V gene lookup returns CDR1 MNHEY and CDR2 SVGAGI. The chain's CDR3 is CASRSTAGANVLTF. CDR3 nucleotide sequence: TGTGCCAGCAGATCCACGGCTGGGGCCAACGTCCTGACTTTC.

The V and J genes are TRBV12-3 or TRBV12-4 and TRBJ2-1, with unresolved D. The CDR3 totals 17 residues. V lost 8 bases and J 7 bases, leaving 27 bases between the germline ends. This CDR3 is CASRRAFQGPIQNEQFF. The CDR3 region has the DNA TGTGCCAGCCGAAGGGCCTTCCAAGGCCCCATACAGAATGAGCAGTTCTTC.

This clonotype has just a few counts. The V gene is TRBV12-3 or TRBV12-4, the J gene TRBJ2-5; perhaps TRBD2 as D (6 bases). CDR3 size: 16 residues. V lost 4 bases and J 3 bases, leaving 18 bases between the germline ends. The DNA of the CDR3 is TGTGCCAGCAGTTATAATGGCGGGGCACCTGAAGAGACCCAGTACTTC. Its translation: CASSYNGGAPEETQYF.

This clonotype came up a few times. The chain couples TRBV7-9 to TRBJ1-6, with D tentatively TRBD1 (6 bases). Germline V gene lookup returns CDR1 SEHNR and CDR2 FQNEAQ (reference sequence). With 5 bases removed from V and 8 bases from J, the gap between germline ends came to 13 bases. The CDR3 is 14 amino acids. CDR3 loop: CASSTDRGDSPLHF. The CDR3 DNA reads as TGTGCCAGCAGCACGGACAGAGGGGATTCACCCCTCCACTTT.